The entry below gives a single TCR beta chain sequence along with its context. This entry comes from a study of blood T cell repertoires in COVID-19. In the study overall: Spain, Italy and the United States supplied samples that represented acute and convalescent COVID-19. The analysed material was cDNA or gDNA that came from T cells, B-cell-depleted T cells, or PBMCs.

The CDR3 length is 15 residues. With 5 bases clipped from V and 0 bases from J, the junction kept 6 bases outside the gene matches. Per germline, CDR1 LNHDA and CDR2 SQIVND (reference sequence). Original processing notes: Reference gene primers were amplified, and this amplification served to estimate nucleated cell counts. The method was immunoSEQ multiplex PCR; TCRdb's version includes in-frame clones alone and lacks a portion of them. For V, J and clone size, that table is used; D and trimming come from the DNA. The sample lists about 91,000 clones; around 90% were seen once. The TCR was taken from a woman in her 70s with acute or convalescent COVID-19. The gene calls are TRBV19 and TRBJ2-7, with TRBD1 matching 8 bases. What was sequenced was peripheral blood. The CDR3 region is CASSLGQGTSYEQYF. DNA of the CDR3: TGTGCCAGTAGTTTAGGACAGGGTACCTCCTACGAGCAGTACTTC.